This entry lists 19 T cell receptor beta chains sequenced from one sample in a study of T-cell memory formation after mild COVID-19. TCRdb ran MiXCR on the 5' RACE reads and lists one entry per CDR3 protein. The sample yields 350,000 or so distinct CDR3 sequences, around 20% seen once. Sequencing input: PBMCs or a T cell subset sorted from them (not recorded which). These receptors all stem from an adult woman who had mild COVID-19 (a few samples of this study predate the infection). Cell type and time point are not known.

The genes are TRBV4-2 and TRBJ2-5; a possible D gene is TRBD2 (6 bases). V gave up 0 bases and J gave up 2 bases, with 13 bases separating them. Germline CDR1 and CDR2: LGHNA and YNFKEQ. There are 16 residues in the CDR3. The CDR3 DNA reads TGTGCCAGCAGCCAAGAGGGGCTAGCGCAGCAAGAGACCCAGTACTTC. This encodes CASSQEGLAQQETQYF.

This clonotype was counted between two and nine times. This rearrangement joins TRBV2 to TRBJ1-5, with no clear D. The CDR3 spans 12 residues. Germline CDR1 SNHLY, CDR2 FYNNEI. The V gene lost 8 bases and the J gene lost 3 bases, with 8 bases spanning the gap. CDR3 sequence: CASGPLNQPQHF. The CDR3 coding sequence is TGTGCCAGCGGGCCCCTCAATCAGCCCCAGCATTTT.

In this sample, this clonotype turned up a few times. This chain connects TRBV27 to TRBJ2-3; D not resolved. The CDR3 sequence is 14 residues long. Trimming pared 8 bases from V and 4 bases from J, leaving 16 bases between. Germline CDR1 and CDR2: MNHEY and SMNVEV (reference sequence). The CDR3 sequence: CASSAQTGADTQYF. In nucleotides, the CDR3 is TGTGCCAGCTCGGCCCAGACTGGTGCAGATACGCAGTATTTT.

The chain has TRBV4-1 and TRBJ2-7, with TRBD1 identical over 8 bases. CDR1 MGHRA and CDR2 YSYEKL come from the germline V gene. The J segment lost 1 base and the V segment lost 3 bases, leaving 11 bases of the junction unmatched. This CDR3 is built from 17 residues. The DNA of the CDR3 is TGCGCCAGCAGCCACCCCCCGACAGGGGTGATTTCCTACGAGCAGTACTTC. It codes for CASSHPPTGVISYEQYF.

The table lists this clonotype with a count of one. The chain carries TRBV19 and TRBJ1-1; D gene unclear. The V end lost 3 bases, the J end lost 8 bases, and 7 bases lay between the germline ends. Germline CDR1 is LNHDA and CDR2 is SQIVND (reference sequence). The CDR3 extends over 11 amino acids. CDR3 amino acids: CASSIVGEAFF. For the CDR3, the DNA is TGTGCCAGTAGTATTGTGGGAGAAGCTTTCTTT.

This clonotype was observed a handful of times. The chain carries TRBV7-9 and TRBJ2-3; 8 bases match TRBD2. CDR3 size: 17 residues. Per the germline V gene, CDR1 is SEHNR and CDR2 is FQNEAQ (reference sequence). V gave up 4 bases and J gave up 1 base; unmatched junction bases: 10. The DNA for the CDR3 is TGTGCCAGCAGCTCAGAGGGGCTAGCGGGCCGCACAGATACGCAGTATTTT. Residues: CASSSEGLAGRTDTQYF.

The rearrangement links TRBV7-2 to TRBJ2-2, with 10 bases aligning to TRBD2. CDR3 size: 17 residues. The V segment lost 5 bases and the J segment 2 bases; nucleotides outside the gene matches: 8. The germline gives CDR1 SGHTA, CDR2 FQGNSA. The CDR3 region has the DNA TGTGCCAGCAGCGGCCCGACTAGCGGGTCAAACACCGGGGAGCTGTTTTTT. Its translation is CASSGPTSGSNTGELFF.

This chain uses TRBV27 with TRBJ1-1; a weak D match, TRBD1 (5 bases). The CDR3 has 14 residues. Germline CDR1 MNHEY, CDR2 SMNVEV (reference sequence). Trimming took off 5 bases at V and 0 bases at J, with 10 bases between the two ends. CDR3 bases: TGTGCCAGCAGTGGACGGGGGGTGAACACTGAAGCTTTCTTT. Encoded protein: CASSGRGVNTEAFF.

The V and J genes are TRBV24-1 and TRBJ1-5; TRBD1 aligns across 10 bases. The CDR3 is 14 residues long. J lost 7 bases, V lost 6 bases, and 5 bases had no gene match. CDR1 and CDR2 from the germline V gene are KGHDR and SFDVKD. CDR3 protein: CATSPDRGDQPQHF. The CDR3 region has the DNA TGTGCCACCAGTCCGGACAGGGGGGACCAGCCCCAGCATTTT.

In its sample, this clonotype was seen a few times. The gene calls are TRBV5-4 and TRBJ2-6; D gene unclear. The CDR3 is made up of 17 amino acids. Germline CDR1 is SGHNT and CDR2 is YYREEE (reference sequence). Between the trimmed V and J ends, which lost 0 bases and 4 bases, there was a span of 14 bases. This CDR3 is CASSLERGNSGANVLTF. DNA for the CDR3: TGTGCCAGCAGCTTGGAACGTGGGAACTCCGGGGCCAACGTCCTGACTTTC.

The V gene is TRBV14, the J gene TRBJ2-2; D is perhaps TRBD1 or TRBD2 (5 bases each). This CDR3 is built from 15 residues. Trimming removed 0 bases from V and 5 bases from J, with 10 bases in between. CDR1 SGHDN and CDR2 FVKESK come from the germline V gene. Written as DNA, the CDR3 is TGTGCCAGCAGCCAAGATGGGACCACGACCGGGGAGCTGTTTTTT. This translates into CASSQDGTTTGELFF.

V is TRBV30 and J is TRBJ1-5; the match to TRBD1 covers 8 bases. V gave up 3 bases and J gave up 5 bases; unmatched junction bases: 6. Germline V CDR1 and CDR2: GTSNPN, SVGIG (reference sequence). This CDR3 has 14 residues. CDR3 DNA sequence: TGTGCCTGGAGCCGGACAGGGCGGGATCAGCCCCAGCATTTT. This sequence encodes CAWSRTGRDQPQHF.

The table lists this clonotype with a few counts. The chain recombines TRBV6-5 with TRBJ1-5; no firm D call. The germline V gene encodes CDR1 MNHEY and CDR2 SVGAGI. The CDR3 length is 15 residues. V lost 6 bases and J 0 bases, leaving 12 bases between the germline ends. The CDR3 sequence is CASRDGINSNQPQHF. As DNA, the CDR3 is TGTGCCAGCAGGGACGGAATTAATAGCAATCAGCCCCAGCATTTT.

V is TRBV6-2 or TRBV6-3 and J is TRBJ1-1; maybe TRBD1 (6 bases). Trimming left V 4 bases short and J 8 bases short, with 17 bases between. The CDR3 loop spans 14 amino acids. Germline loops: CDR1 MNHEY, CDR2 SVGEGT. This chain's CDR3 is CASSSPRHGGEAFF. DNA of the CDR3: TGTGCCAGCAGTTCCCCACGACACGGGGGCGAAGCTTTCTTT.

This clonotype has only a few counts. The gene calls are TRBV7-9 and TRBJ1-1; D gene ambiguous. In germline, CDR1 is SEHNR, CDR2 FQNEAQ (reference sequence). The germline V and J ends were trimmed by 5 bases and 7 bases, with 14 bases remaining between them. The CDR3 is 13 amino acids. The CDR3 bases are TGTGCCAGCAGCCCTACGTTTCTGGGTGAAGCTTTCTTT. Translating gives CASSPTFLGEAFF. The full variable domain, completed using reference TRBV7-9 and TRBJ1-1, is DTGVSQNPRHKITKRGQNVTFRCDPISEHNRLYWYRQTLGQGPEFLTYFQNEAQLEKSRLLSDRFSAERPKGSFSTLEIQRTEQGDSAMYLCASSPTFLGEAFFGQGTRLTVV.

For the CDR3, the DNA is TGCGCCAGCAGCTTGAGCGAATCTAGCACAGATACGCAGTATTTT. Translation: CASSLSESSTDTQYF. This chain uses TRBV5-1 with TRBJ2-3; no firm D call. CDR1 SGHRS and CDR2 YFSETQ come from the germline V gene. Trimming pared 1 base from V and 0 bases from J, leaving 9 bases between. This CDR3 spans 15 amino acids.

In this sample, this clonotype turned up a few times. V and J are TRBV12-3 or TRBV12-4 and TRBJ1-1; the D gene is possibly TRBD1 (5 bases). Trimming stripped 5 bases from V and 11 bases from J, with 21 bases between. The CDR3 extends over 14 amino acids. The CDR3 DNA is TGTGCCAGCAGTGGCCCGGCAGGGCCCCCGCTGGCTTTCTTT. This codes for CASSGPAGPPLAFF.

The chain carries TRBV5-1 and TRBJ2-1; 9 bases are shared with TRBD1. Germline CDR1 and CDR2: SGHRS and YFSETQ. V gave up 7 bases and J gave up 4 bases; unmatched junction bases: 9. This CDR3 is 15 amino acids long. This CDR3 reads CASFLAGQGYNEQFF. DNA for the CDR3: TGCGCCAGCTTCCTTGCGGGACAGGGATACAATGAGCAGTTCTTC.

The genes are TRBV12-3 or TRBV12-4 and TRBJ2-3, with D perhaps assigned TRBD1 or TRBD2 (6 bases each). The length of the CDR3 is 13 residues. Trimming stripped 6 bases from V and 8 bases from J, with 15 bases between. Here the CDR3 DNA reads TGTGCCAGCAGGATTAAGGGGGGAGGTACGCAGTATTTT. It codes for CASRIKGGGTQYF.